The clone carrying this T cell receptor beta chain showed up many times. Its antigen is as yet unknown. V dropped 1 base and J dropped 3 bases, with 12 bases sitting between them. The CDR3 consists of 15 residues. These data originate in a study of response to subunit inactivated influenza vaccine. Study results and caveats: Every seasonal influenza vaccination brings in few new T cells, the authors suggested.

TCRdb re-called the RT-PCR reads through MiXCR, storing one row per CDR3 protein. Among over 650,000 distinct CDR3 sequences, about 18% were seen once, and the ten largest hold around 9.9%. The source material was PBMCs from blood, sampled more than 4 days after vaccination. This chain links TRBV12-3 or TRBV12-4 with TRBJ1-2; D remains unclear. The receptor comes from a middle-aged man who received an inactivated influenza vaccine. Here the CDR3 DNA reads TGTGCCAGCAGTTTAGGGAGGGTCATCGACTATGGCTACACCTTC. Encoded protein: CASSLGRVIDYGYTF.